This TCR beta chain is drawn from a study of cytomegalovirus exposure and HLA in healthy donors. General study points: Later work found most CMV-associated TCR beta chains apparently HLA-restricted. Productive status was seen about 90% or about 30% of the time for most TCR beta V segments in an earlier analysis. The study recorded 150 to 200 TCR beta chains that were cytomegalovirus-associated.

The PCR ran on 60 Vbeta and 13 Jbeta primers. TCRdb's copy holds only in-frame clones and misses some; the assay was immunoSEQ multiplex PCR. The table lists roughly 120,000 clones, 78% of them singletons. The germline V gene has CDR1 SQVTM and CDR2 ANQGSEA. The CDR3 is 14 amino acids. As concerns this clone: Antigen specificity is unknown. At one of its ends the junction is not consistent with the germline gene, which may arise from a read error.

Sequences were obtained from PBMCs. This clonotype originated in a man between 40 and 49 years old in good health and CMV-seronegative. The V gene is TRBV29-1, the J gene TRBJ2-2, with a possible D match to TRBD1 (5 bases). As DNA, the CDR3 is TGCAGCATTGAAGAAGCAGGGAAGGTCGGGGAGCTGTTTTTT. Its translation: CSIEEAGKVGELFF.